This T cell receptor (beta chain) was documented in a study of T-cell reconstitution after alpha-beta-depleted transplantation in children (dated by TCRdb to the mid-2010s). General notes on the study: Using TCR repertoire profiling, the study quantitatively followed how T-cell immune reconstitution unfolded in children after TCRalphabeta/CD19-depleted allogeneic hematopoietic cell transplantation.

Findings and caveats that apply to the study as a whole: Hyperexpanded clone frequencies declined over subsequent months; after one year, T-cell counts and TCRbeta diversity were mostly attributed to newly produced T cells. The apparently early alphabetaT-cell count recovery about two months after transplant was reportedly dependent on only several hundred rapidly expanded clones derived from non-depleted graft cells. In some patients, the high TCRbeta diversity seen at day 60 was put down to recipient T cells and intrathymic progenitors that had survived conditioning.

As encoded in the germline V gene (reference sequence), CDR1 is GTSNPN while CDR2 is SVGIG. The trim is 2 bases for V and 11 bases for J, with a gap of 15 bases between the germline ends. Counted from cysteine to phenylalanine, this CDR3 has 12 amino acids. Only the CDR3 DNA stays, 36 bases, in frame from base 1. The library was built by means of PCR. Sequencing instrument: Illumina HiSeq 2500. Molecular barcoding was employed in the preparation of TCR libraries, with unique molecular identifiers being used to normalize TCRbeta repertoire quantification. TCRdb took the public reads, trimmed them with fastp at Q25, ran MiXCR for clone calling and kept in-frame beta chains. Duplicate CDR3 protein sequences are folded into a single record with the most common DNA and genes. Here the sample has 450,000 to 600,000 distinct CDR3 sequences; about 10% occur a single time. The ten largest account for around 2% of the sample.

This clonotype was seen a handful of times. This receptor's antigen is unknown. No quality values exist for individual bases; no much larger clone is one base distant. In light of the paper, this sample's treatment or condition label describes: allogeneic hematopoietic cell transplantation with graft depleted of TCRalphabeta T cells and CD19 B cells. The transplant recipients were children given TCRalphabeta/CD19-depleted allogeneic hematopoietic cell grafts. The chain is encoded by TRBV30 joined to TRBJ1-1, and TRBD1 may be the D gene, going by 5 matching bases. The sequencing here drew on PBMCs, taken before TCRalphabeta/CD19-depleted stem cell transplant. This clonotype was obtained from a child aged 2 to 15 with inherited bone marrow failure, due to receive a stem cell transplant. In nucleotide form, the sequence is TGTGCCTGGAGTTCGCAATTGGAGGGGGCTTTCTTT. This codes for CAWSSQLEGAFF.